This is a list of T cell receptor beta chains from one sample in a study of blood T cell repertoires in COVID-19. Sequencing was performed with immunoSEQ multiplex PCR; in TCRdb, only in-frame clones are kept and a portion is missing. The table lists roughly 15,000 clones, around 92% of them singletons. The sequenced sample was peripheral blood. Receptor source: a human donor with active COVID-19. The donor label of this sample is uncertain. The CDR3 runs from the conserved cysteine through the conserved F or W. A D gene is named only where the DNA matches it firmly. The size of a clone is reported for some rows only, either as once, few or many, or as a class for expanded clones.

J: TRBJ2-1
D: TRBD1
size: once
V: TRBV18
CDR3: CASSRTTGDNEQFF
DNA: TGTGCCAGCTCACGGACCACAGGGGACAATGAGCAGTTCTTC

J: TRBJ2-3
D: -
size: -
V: TRBV29-1
CDR3: CSVGLADTQYF
DNA: TGCAGCGTTGGACTTGCAGATACGCAGTATTTT

J: TRBJ1-2
D: TRBD1
size: few
V: TRBV29-1
CDR3: CSVDDRANGYTF
DNA: TGCAGCGTAGACGACAGGGCGAATGGCTACACCTTC

J: TRBJ1-5
D: TRBD1
size: -
V: TRBV15
CDR3: CATSRQKTGANQPQHF
DNA: TGTGCCACCAGCAGACAAAAGACAGGGGCCAATCAGCCCCAGCATTTT

J: TRBJ2-5
D: -
size: -
V: TRBV7-9
CDR3: CASSLVRFRSEETQYF
DNA: TGTGCCAGCAGCTTAGTCCGGTTTCGCTCTGAAGAGACCCAGTACTTC

J: TRBJ1-2
D: TRBD1
size: -
V: TRBV18
CDR3: CASSPRDRVFSYTF
DNA: TGTGCCAGCTCACCTCGGGACAGGGTGTTCAGCTACACCTTC

J: TRBJ2-1
D: TRBD1
size: once
V: TRBV7-2
CDR3: CASSIQQGRTFYNEQFF
DNA: TGTGCCAGCAGTATACAACAGGGGCGCACATTCTACAATGAGCAGTTCTTC

J: TRBJ1-4
D: -
size: -
V: TRBV7-2
CDR3: CASRQGLFEKLFF
DNA: TGTGCCAGCAGACAGGGTTTGTTTGAAAAACTGTTTTTT

J: TRBJ1-3
D: -
size: -
V: TRBV28
CDR3: CASTGGNYGNTIYF
DNA: TGTGCCAGCACGGGGGGGAACTATGGAAACACCATATATTTT

J: TRBJ1-2
D: TRBD1
size: -
V: TRBV30
CDR3: CAWSVNRGEGYTF
DNA: TGTGCCTGGAGTGTAAACAGGGGGGAGGGCTACACCTTC

J: TRBJ1-2
D: -
size: once
V: TRBV4-3
CDR3: CASSPASGTNYGYTF
DNA: TGCGCCAGCAGCCCAGCATCAGGGACAAACTATGGCTACACCTTC

J: TRBJ2-1
D: TRBD2
size: -
V: TRBV5-4
CDR3: CASSRGGRSYNEQFF
DNA: TGTGCCAGCAGCCGAGGCGGGAGGTCCTACAATGAGCAGTTCTTC

J: TRBJ2-3
D: -
size: -
V: TRBV3-1/TRBV3-2
CDR3: CASSQVDTVDMWHTDTQYF
DNA: TGTGCCAGCAGCCAAGTCGACACCGTTGACATGTGGCACACAGATACGCAGTATTTT

J: TRBJ2-7
D: TRBD2
size: -
V: TRBV20-1
CDR3: CSASPLAGGSYEQYF
DNA: TGCAGTGCTAGTCCCCTAGCGGGAGGCTCCTACGAGCAGTACTTC

J: TRBJ2-7
D: -
size: -
V: TRBV5-1
CDR3: CASSLAGDIAYEQYF
DNA: TGCGCCAGCAGCTTGGCCGGGGATATAGCCTACGAGCAGTACTTC

J: TRBJ1-2
D: TRBD1
size: -
V: TRBV5-1
CDR3: CASSLDGTDYGYTF
DNA: TGCGCCAGCAGCTTAGACGGGACAGATTATGGCTACACCTTC

J: TRBJ1-5
D: -
size: -
V: TRBV6-6
CDR3: CASSSEPSHQPQHF
DNA: TGTGCCAGCAGCTCCGAGCCGTCACATCAGCCCCAGCATTTT

J: TRBJ2-3
D: TRBD2
size: -
V: TRBV5-1
CDR3: CASSFSGTLTDTQYF
DNA: TGCGCCAGCAGCTTTAGCGGGACGCTCACAGATACGCAGTATTTT

J: TRBJ2-2
D: -
size: -
V: TRBV24-1
CDR3: CATSGAADTGELFF
DNA: TGTGCCACCAGTGGGGCAGCTGACACCGGGGAGCTGTTTTTT

J: TRBJ1-1
D: -
size: once
V: TRBV29-1
CDR3: CSVEAEEATEAFF
DNA: TGCAGCGTTGAGGCGGAGGAAGCGACTGAAGCTTTCTTT

J: TRBJ2-5
D: TRBD2
size: -
V: TRBV18
CDR3: CASSSLAGGPAETQYF
DNA: TGTGCCAGCTCATCCTTAGCGGGAGGGCCAGCGGAGACCCAGTACTTC

J: TRBJ2-7
D: TRBD2
size: once
V: TRBV28
CDR3: CASSKAGRVYEQYF
DNA: TGTGCCAGCAGCAAAGCCGGGAGGGTATACGAGCAGTACTTC

J: TRBJ2-1
D: TRBD1
size: -
V: TRBV2
CDR3: CASKDRGTNNEQFF
DNA: TGTGCCAGCAAGGACAGGGGGACTAACAATGAGCAGTTCTTC

J: TRBJ2-3
D: -
size: -
V: TRBV24-1
CDR3: CATSEAPSTDTQYF
DNA: TGTGCCACCAGTGAAGCGCCAAGCACAGATACGCAGTATTTT

J: TRBJ1-3
D: TRBD1
size: -
V: TRBV27
CDR3: CASSPYPPDRVSGNTIYF
DNA: TGTGCCAGCAGTCCATATCCCCCCGACAGGGTCTCTGGAAACACCATATATTTT

J: TRBJ2-1
D: -
size: -
V: TRBV5-4
CDR3: CASSFRSSSYNEQFF
DNA: TGTGCCAGCAGCTTTCGATCGAGCTCCTACAATGAGCAGTTCTTC

J: TRBJ1-4
D: -
size: -
V: TRBV21-1
CDR3: CASSPRTGGKTNEKLFF
DNA: TGTGCCAGCAGCCCCCGGACAGGGGGGAAGACTAATGAAAAACTGTTTTTT

J: TRBJ2-3
D: -
size: -
V: TRBV29-1
CDR3: CSAQGPRDTQYF
DNA: TGCAGCGCCCAGGGGCCTCGAGATACGCAGTATTTT

J: TRBJ2-7
D: -
size: -
V: TRBV11-1
CDR3: CASSLRGYSYEQYF
DNA: TGTGCCAGCAGCTTAAGGGGCTACTCCTACGAGCAGTACTTC

J: TRBJ1-4
D: TRBD1
size: -
V: TRBV7-2
CDR3: CASSPRTGGATNEKLFF
DNA: TGTGCCAGCAGCCCTCGGACAGGGGGGGCAACTAATGAAAAACTGTTTTTT

J: TRBJ1-5
D: -
size: few
V: TRBV5-1
CDR3: CASSLEGPYSNQPQHF
DNA: TGCGCCAGCAGCTTGGAGGGGCCATATAGCAATCAGCCCCAGCATTTT

J: TRBJ1-3
D: -
size: -
V: TRBV4-2
CDR3: CASSQAPGSGNTIYF
DNA: TGTGCCAGCAGCCAAGCGCCGGGCTCTGGAAACACCATATATTTT

J: TRBJ2-1
D: TRBD2
size: -
V: TRBV5-1
CDR3: CASSLGYASGSMDEQFF
DNA: TGCGCCAGCAGCTTGGGTTACGCTAGCGGGAGCATGGATGAGCAGTTCTTC

J: TRBJ2-1
D: -
size: -
V: TRBV11-3
CDR3: CASSLGSGSYNEQFF
DNA: TGTGCCAGCAGCTTAGGGTCGGGATCCTACAATGAGCAGTTCTTC

J: TRBJ1-5
D: TRBD1
size: -
V: TRBV6-5
CDR3: CASSTGQEAFQPQHF
DNA: TGTGCCAGCAGTACGGGACAGGAGGCGTTTCAGCCCCAGCATTTT

J: TRBJ2-7
D: TRBD1
size: -
V: TRBV5-1
CDR3: CASSFAPGGSYEQYF
DNA: TGCGCCAGCAGCTTTGCCCCAGGGGGCTCCTACGAGCAGTACTTC

J: TRBJ2-1
D: -
size: -
V: TRBV11-3
CDR3: CASSLESGNYNEQFF
DNA: TGTGCCAGCAGCTTAGAGTCCGGGAACTACAATGAGCAGTTCTTC

J: TRBJ2-5
D: TRBD1
size: -
V: TRBV5-1
CDR3: CASSPTGAQETQYF
DNA: TGCGCCAGCAGCCCAACAGGGGCCCAAGAGACCCAGTACTTC

J: TRBJ2-1
D: TRBD2
size: -
V: TRBV28
CDR3: CASSSPSGRAAVDEQFF
DNA: TGTGCCAGCAGTTCCCCTAGCGGGAGGGCCGCAGTCGATGAGCAGTTCTTC

J: TRBJ2-3
D: TRBD2
size: -
V: TRBV30
CDR3: CASSSGTSGSADTQYF
DNA: TGTGCCTCTTCGTCCGGGACTAGCGGGAGTGCAGATACGCAGTATTTT

J: TRBJ1-3
D: -
size: -
V: TRBV5-1
CDR3: CASSLGTGFAVDTIYF
DNA: TGCGCCAGCAGCTTGGGAACAGGGTTTGCAGTAGACACCATATATTTT

J: TRBJ2-7
D: -
size: -
V: TRBV19
CDR3: CASSIDPLTPGRGFWAYEQYF
DNA: TGTGCCAGTAGTATAGATCCTCTTACCCCGGGCAGGGGTTTTTGGGCCTACGAGCAGTACTTC

J: TRBJ1-4
D: TRBD1
size: once
V: TRBV5-1
CDR3: CASSEQGAREKLFF
DNA: TGCGCCAGCAGCGAACAGGGGGCGCGGGAAAAACTGTTTTTT

J: TRBJ1-1
D: TRBD1
size: -
V: TRBV5-4
CDR3: CASSLNRATGGSEAFF
DNA: TGTGCCAGCAGCCTAAACCGAGCGACAGGGGGCTCTGAAGCTTTCTTT

J: TRBJ1-1
D: -
size: -
V: TRBV12-3/TRBV12-4
CDR3: CASRKRQAEAFF
DNA: TGTGCCAGCAGAAAGAGACAGGCTGAAGCTTTCTTT

J: TRBJ1-4
D: -
size: -
V: TRBV5-3
CDR3: CARSPTGSNEKLFF
DNA: TGTGCCAGAAGCCCGACCGGGAGTAATGAAAAACTGTTTTTT

J: TRBJ2-3
D: -
size: -
V: TRBV5-6
CDR3: CASSSLELPLTDTQYF
DNA: TGTGCCAGCAGCTCCCTCGAACTGCCACTCACAGATACGCAGTATTTT

J: TRBJ2-7
D: -
size: -
V: TRBV7-9
CDR3: CASSARQSSYEQYF
DNA: TGTGCCAGCAGCGCGCGACAGAGCTCCTACGAGCAGTACTTC

J: TRBJ2-7
D: -
size: -
V: TRBV30
CDR3: CAWSVPRGTYEQYF
DNA: TGTGCCTGGAGTGTACCGCGGGGCACCTACGAGCAGTACTTC

J: TRBJ2-4
D: TRBD2
size: -
V: TRBV6-1
CDR3: CASSERALAGVAKNIQYF
DNA: TGTGCCAGCAGTGAAAGGGCGCTAGCGGGGGTAGCCAAAAACATTCAGTACTTC

J: TRBJ2-3
D: TRBD2
size: once
V: TRBV7-9
CDR3: CASSSRGGASTDTQYF
DNA: TGTGCCAGCAGCTCCCGCGGGGGGGCCAGTACAGATACGCAGTATTTT

J: TRBJ1-5
D: -
size: few
V: TRBV27
CDR3: CASSPQYNQPQHF
DNA: TGTGCCAGCAGTCCCCAGTATAATCAGCCCCAGCATTTT

J: TRBJ1-6
D: TRBD1
size: -
V: TRBV30
CDR3: CAWNGQDRSSYNSPLHF
DNA: TGTGCCTGGAACGGACAGGACAGGAGCTCCTATAATTCACCCCTCCACTTT

J: TRBJ1-6
D: -
size: once
V: TRBV27
CDR3: CASRPQYLQGYNSPLHF
DNA: TGTGCCAGCAGACCACAATATTTACAGGGTTATAATTCACCCCTCCACTTT